This T cell receptor (beta chain) was documented in a study of CD8+CD57+ T cells in acquired aplastic anemia. Study-wide context: The mean DNA yield obtained from sorted CD4+ and CD8+ cells came to 3.2 ug. Study-level results: Patients and controls turned out to have roughly 31 CD8+ CDR3 sequences in common.

V was clipped by 5 bases and J by 0 bases, with 7 bases between them. CDR1 and CDR2 from the germline V gene are SGHTA and FQGTGA. CDR3 length: 13 amino acids. This clonotype was seen only once. Its specificity is unknown. Only patients with CD8+CD57+ cell expansion on flow cytometry were chosen for sequencing. All patients had severe acquired aplastic anemia. Blood came from patients not yet given any therapy. Genomic DNA was employed as the template in profiling TCR beta VDJ and CDR3. TCRdb fed the reads into MiXCR, producing one record per CDR3 protein. The sample comprises some 200,000 distinct CDR3 sequences, roughly two thirds of which are singletons, and about 60% rests with the top ten.

The rearrangement uses TRBV7-3 and TRBJ1-1; D is unclear. Specimen: sorted CD4+, CD8+, or CD8+CD57+ T cells (not recorded which) from PBMCs. This TCR was sampled from a human donor with aplastic anemia. This CDR3 is CASSASVNTEAFF. CDR3 nucleotide sequence: TGTGCCAGCAGCGCCTCAGTGAACACTGAAGCTTTCTTT.